This entry features one TCR beta chain sequence. Antigen specificity is unknown. This sample was taken from a study of T cells in Graves' hyperthyroidism and ophthalmopathy. Findings and caveats of the study: Most thyroid clonotypes expanded above 0.001 appeared in blood too.

Amplification of TCR beta CDR3 regions used RNA as the template. HTBI primers were the set used in a first-round RT-PCR of the TCR CDR3. MiXCR, applied by TCRdb to the multiplex PCR reads, yields one record per CDR3 protein. The sample yields approximately 600,000 distinct CDR3 sequences, approximately 15% seen once. Ophthalmopathy patients had moderate-to-severe active disease, CAS ≥3, NOSPECS ≥4, and disease duration under 3 months. PBMCs were collected from a roughly 10 ml volume of fresh peripheral blood. The TCR sequence derives from a woman between 18 and 29 years old with Graves' ophthalmopathy. The source material was blood.

CDR3 sequence reads: CASSAELAGAHEQYF. The CDR3 bases are TGTGCCAGCAGCGCCGAGCTAGCGGGAGCACACGAGCAGTACTTC. The J gene is TRBJ2-7, the V gene TRBV9; TRBD2 matches at 10 bases. The CDR3 is 15 amino acids. V gave up 3 bases and J gave up 5 bases; unmatched junction bases: 8. Germline V gives CDR1 SGDLS, CDR2 YYNGEE.